The clone carrying this TCR beta chain appeared once. What it binds is unknown. Profiled with immunoSEQ multiplex PCR; TCRdb holds only in-frame clones, not every one. Of roughly 300,000 clones in the sample, around 89% were seen once. This sample is part of a study of Ad26.COV2.S vaccination and SARS-CoV-2 variants. Overall study context: Donor was assigned to the Ad26.COV2.S arm of trial COV1001. Each vaccinee took Ad26.COV2.S intramuscularly, once or twice 56 days apart. The study, taken as a whole, reports: Vaccinees reportedly had broad spike-specific CD8+ and CD4+ T cell responses.

Stated treatment: roughly 19 received Ad26.COV2.S at low or high dose, single or two shots; roughly five received placebo; per-sample allocation not given. All samples were drawn on day 63, counting from the first vaccine or placebo injection. Built on an Ad26 vector, the vaccine expressed Wuhan-strain SARS-CoV-2 spike. Germline trimming cut 9 bases from V and 2 bases from J; bases unmatched to any gene: 9. Germline V gene sequence: CDR1 SNHLY, CDR2 FYNNEI. The CDR3 is made up of 15 amino acids. Material: peripheral blood, obtained in a trial of Ad26.COV2.S vaccine versus placebo. This receptor was taken from a person aged 18-65 years who received the Ad26.COV2.S COVID-19 vaccine or a placebo. The chain carries TRBV2 and TRBJ2-1, with 8 bases matching TRBD2. CDR3 amino acids: CASSGGVSAYNEQFF. The CDR3 DNA reads as TGTGCCAGTTCCGGGGGGGTGAGCGCCTACAATGAGCAGTTCTTC.